The TCR beta chain under discussion was sequenced for a study of cytomegalovirus exposure and HLA in healthy donors. Use of 60 Vbeta and 13 Jbeta primers characterized the PCR. Original handling: Counted up in a later analysis, unique TCR beta chains came to roughly 80 million, with around 10 million shared. Generated by immunoSEQ multiplex PCR, the TCRdb table keeps only in-frame clones and is missing some. The DNA was the basis for D and trimming; V, J and clone size are from that table. The sample carries roughly 200,000 clones, roughly 85% recorded once. The CDR3 length is 16 residues. The V gene's germline CDR1 is LNHDA and CDR2 SQIVND (reference sequence). The junction had 5 bases not matched to a gene; V was cut back by 5 bases and J by 0 bases. This clone was picked up a small number of times. The antigen is undetermined. Regarding donors, all were healthy bone marrow donors. Study-level findings and limits: Analyses of presence/absence relied on an assumption of roughly uniform sequencing depth across donors. Highest at DRB1 and lowest at HLA-C, TCR association rates differed among HLA loci in a later analysis.

The specimen was PBMCs. This chain connects TRBV19 to TRBJ2-1, with 9 bases that match TRBD2. This TCR came from a woman in her forties or fifties in good health and CMV-seronegative. The CDR3 region has the DNA TGTGCCAGTAGTCCAGAAGCGGGGGGCTCCTACAATGAGCAGTTCTTC. It specifies CASSPEAGGSYNEQFF.